This T cell receptor (beta chain) was identified during a study of cytomegalovirus exposure and HLA in healthy donors. Across the study: Unique TCR beta sequences numbering approximately 100 million came from 150 million to 200 million T cells in an earlier analysis. Points from the study as a whole: An observed cluster of highly shared sequence variants was recorded as a likely sequencing artifact.

This PCR relied on a set of 60 Vbeta primers and 13 Jbeta primers. Repertoires were generated with immunoSEQ multiplex PCR, while TCRdb's copy carries only in-frame clones and drops some. The sample shows more than 95,000 clones, and 2.5% to 3% sits with its ten largest clones. The CDR3 is 15 amino acids. Germline values: CDR1 SGHRS, CDR2 YFSETQ. V was cut by 2 bases and J by 2 bases, with 12 bases left in between. With regard to this clone: Antigen: not known.

This receptor was obtained from a young man in good health and CMV-seronegative. The chain has TRBV5-1 and TRBJ2-3; D remains ambiguous. Sequencing was done on a sample of PBMCs. The CDR3 nucleotides are TGCGCCAGCAGCTTATCCTTTTCTACCACAGATACGCAGTATTTT. Amino acids: CASSLSFSTTDTQYF. The full variable domain, in which reference TRBV5-1 and TRBJ2-3 provide the parts outside the CDR3, is KAGVTQTPRYLIKTRGQQVTLSCSPISGHRSVSWYQQTPGQGLQFLFEYFSETQRNKGNFPGRFSGRQFSNSRSEMNVSTLELGDSALYLCASSLSFSTTDTQYFGPGTRLTVL.